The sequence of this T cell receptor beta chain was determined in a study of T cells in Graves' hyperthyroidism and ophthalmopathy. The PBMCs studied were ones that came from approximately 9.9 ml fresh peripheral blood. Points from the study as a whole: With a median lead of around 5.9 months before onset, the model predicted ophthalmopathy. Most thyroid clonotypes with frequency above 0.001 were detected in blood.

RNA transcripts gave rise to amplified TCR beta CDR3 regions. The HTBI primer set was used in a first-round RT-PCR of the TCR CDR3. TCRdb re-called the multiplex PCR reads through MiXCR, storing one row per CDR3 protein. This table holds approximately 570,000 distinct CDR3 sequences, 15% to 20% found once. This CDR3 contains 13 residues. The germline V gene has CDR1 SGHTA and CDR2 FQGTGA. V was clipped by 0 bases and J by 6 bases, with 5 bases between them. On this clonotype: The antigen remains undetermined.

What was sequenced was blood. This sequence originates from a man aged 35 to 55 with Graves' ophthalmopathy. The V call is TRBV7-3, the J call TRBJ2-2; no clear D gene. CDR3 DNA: TGTGCCAGCAGCTTAACACAGCCCGGGGAGCTGTTTTTT. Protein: CASSLTQPGELFF.